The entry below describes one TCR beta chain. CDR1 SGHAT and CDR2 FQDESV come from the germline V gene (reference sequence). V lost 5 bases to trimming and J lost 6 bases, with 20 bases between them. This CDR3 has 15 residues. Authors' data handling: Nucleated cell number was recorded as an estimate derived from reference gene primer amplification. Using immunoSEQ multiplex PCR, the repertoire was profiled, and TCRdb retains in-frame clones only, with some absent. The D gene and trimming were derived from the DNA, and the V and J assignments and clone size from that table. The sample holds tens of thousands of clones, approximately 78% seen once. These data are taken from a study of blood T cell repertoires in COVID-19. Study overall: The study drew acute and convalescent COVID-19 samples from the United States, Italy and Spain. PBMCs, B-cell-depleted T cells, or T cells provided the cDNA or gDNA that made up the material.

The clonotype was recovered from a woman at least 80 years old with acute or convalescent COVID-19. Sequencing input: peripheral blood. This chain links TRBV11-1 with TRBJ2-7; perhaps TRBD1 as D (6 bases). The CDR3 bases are TGTGCCAGCAGCCAACAGGGACGTAGAGGGCTCGAGCAGTACTTC. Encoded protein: CASSQQGRRGLEQYF. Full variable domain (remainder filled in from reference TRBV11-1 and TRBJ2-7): EAEVAQSPRYKITEKSQAVAFWCDPISGHATLYWYRQILGQGPELLVQFQDESVVDDSQLPKDRFSAERLKGVDSTLKIQPAELGDSAMYLCASSQQGRRGLEQYFGPGTRLTVT.